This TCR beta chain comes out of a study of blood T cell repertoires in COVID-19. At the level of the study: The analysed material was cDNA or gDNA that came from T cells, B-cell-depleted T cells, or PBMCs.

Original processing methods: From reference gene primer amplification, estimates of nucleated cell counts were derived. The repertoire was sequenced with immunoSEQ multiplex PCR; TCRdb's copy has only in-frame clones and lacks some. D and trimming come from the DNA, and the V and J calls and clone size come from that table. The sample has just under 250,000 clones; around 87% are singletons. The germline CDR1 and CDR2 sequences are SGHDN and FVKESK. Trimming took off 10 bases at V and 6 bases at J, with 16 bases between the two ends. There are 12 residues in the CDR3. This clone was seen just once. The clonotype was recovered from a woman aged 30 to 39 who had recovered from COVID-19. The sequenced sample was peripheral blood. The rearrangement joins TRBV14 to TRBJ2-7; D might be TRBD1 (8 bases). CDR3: CATHRGGREQYF. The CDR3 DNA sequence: TGTGCCACCCACAGGGGGGGGCGCGAGCAGTACTTC.